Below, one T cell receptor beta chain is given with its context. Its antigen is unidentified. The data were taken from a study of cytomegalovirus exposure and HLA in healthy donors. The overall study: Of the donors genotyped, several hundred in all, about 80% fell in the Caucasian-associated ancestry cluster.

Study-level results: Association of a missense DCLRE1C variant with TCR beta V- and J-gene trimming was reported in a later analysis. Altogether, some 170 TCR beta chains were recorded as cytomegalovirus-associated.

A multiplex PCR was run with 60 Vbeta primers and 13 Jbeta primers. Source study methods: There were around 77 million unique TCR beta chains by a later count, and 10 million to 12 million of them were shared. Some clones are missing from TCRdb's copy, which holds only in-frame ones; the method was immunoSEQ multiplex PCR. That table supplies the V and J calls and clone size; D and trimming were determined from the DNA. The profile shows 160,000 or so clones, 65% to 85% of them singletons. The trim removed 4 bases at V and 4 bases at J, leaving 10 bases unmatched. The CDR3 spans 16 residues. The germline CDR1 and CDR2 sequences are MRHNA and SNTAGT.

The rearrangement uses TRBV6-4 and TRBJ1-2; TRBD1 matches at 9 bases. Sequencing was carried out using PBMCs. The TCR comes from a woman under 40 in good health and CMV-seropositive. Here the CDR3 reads CASSGTGAKGTYGYTF. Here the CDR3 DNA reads TGTGCCAGCAGTGGGACAGGGGCCAAGGGCACCTATGGCTACACCTTC.